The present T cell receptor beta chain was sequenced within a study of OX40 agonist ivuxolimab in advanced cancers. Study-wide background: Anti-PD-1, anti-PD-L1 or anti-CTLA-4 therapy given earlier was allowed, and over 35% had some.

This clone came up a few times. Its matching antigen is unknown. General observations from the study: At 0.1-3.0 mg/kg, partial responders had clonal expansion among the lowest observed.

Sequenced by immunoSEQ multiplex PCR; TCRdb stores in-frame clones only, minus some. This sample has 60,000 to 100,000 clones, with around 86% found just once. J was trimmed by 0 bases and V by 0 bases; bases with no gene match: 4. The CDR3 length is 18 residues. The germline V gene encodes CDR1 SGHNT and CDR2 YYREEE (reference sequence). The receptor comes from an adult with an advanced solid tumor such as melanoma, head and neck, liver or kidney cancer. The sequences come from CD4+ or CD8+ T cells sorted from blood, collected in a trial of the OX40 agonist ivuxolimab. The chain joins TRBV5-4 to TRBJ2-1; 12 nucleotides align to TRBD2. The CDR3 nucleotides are TGTGCCAGCAGCTTGGGGACTAGCGGGACCTCCTCCTACAATGAGCAGTTCTTC. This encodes CASSLGTSGTSSYNEQFF.